This TCR beta chain was observed in a study of blood T cells in healthy people across ages. Together with a sample-barcoded 5' primer, a J-beta primer mix was included in a second PCR lasting about 7 to 12 cycles. TCRdb re-analysed the 5' RACE reads in MiXCR, keeping a single row per CDR3 protein. The sample lists roughly 1,800,000 distinct CDR3 sequences, just under 50% occurring once. The CDR3 length is 14 residues. Points on this clonotype: One end of the junction does not line up with germline, which may come from a read error.

The TCR sequence derives from a woman between 40 and 50 years old in good health. The V and J genes are TRBV12-3 or TRBV12-4 and TRBJ1-5, with D possibly matching TRBD1 (5 bases). The sample was blood. The CDR3 loop reads CASSSGAVNQPQHF. Here the CDR3 DNA reads TGTGCCAGTAGTTCCGGGGCCGTTAATCAGCCCCAGCATTTT.